These 29 T cell receptor beta chains were sequenced from one sample in a study of OX40 agonist ivuxolimab in advanced cancers. Measured with immunoSEQ multiplex PCR; TCRdb has only the in-frame clones, and not every one. The table includes 48,000 or so clones, around 90% detected once. The material sequenced was CD4+ or CD8+ T cells sorted from blood, taken in a trial of the OX40 agonist ivuxolimab. These receptors originate from an adult with an advanced solid tumor such as melanoma, head and neck, liver or kidney cancer.

This clone was seen only once. This chain joins TRBV6-6 and TRBJ2-7; D possibly corresponds to TRBD2 (6 bases). V gave up 0 bases and J gave up 3 bases, with 12 bases separating them. The germline gives CDR1 MNHNY, CDR2 SVGAGI (reference sequence). This CDR3 spans 15 amino acids. The CDR3 region is CASSYSAGTRYEQYV. As DNA, the CDR3 is TGTGCCAGCAGTTACTCGGCGGGGACCCGCTACGAGCAGTACGTC.

The CDR3 loop is CASSPSGGSNEQYF. CDR3 sequence (DNA): TGTGCCAGCAGCCCTAGCGGGGGTAGTAACGAGCAGTACTTC. The chain recombines TRBV11-2 with TRBJ2-7; 10 bases match TRBD2. Germline values: CDR1 SGHAT, CDR2 FQNNGV. Trimming at V came to 5 bases and at J to 5 bases, leaving 6 bases not matched to a gene. CDR3 length: 14 amino acids. The whole variable domain, remainder taken from reference TRBV11-2 and TRBJ2-7, is EAGVAQSPRYKIIEKRQSVAFWCNPISGHATLYWYQQILGQGPKLLIQFQNNGVVDDSQLPKDRFSAERLKGVDSTLKIQPAKLEDSAVYLCASSPSGGSNEQYFGPGTRLTVT.

This chain joins TRBV9 and TRBJ2-1, with TRBD1 matching 11 bases. V dropped 4 bases and J dropped 8; count of bases not matched to a gene: 5. The CDR3 consists of 14 residues. Per germline, CDR1 SGDLS and CDR2 YYNGEE. The CDR3 loop reads CASSSGQGVDEQFF. CDR3 in DNA: TGTGCCAGCAGCTCGGGACAGGGGGTTGATGAGCAGTTCTTC.

Note on this clone: This CDR3 is also generated by other DNA sequences in the sample. The chain is built from TRBV9 and TRBJ1-2; maybe TRBD1 (5 bases). V gave up 0 bases and J gave up 7 bases, with 13 bases separating them. The CDR3 covers 14 residues. Per germline, CDR1 SGDLS and CDR2 YYNGEE. CDR3 in DNA: TGTGCCAGCAGCGTAGGCCTCGGGGGACGTGGCTACACCTTC. Its translation is CASSVGLGGRGYTF.

The DNA of the CDR3 is TGTGCCAGCAGCTTAGGCGATACCGACCCGGGGGGGCAAGAGACCCAGTACTTC. Translating gives CASSLGDTDPGGQETQYF. The genes are TRBV7-6 and TRBJ2-5, with 8 nucleotides matching TRBD2. The CDR3 totals 18 residues. Trimming took 1 base from V and 2 from J; bases not matched to a gene: 12. Germline V gene data show CDR1 as SGHVS and CDR2 as FNYEAQ.

The V gene is TRBV30, the J gene TRBJ2-7, with 8 nucleotides matching TRBD2. Germline V CDR1 and CDR2: GTSNPN, SVGIG (reference sequence). V gave up 5 bases and J gave up 2 bases; unmatched junction bases: 8. CDR3 size: 14 residues. DNA of the CDR3: TGTGCCTGGGCCCCCGGGACTAGTCCCTACGAGCAGTACTTC. This translates into CAWAPGTSPYEQYF.

The rearrangement joins TRBV6-1 to TRBJ2-7; no definite D call. The germline V gene encodes CDR1 MNHNS and CDR2 SASEGT. Trimming shortened V by 1 base and J by 5 bases, and 12 bases separated the two germline ends. The CDR3 covers 14 residues. DNA of the CDR3: TGTGCCAGCAGTGAAGTGGATAGCTGGGACGAGCAGTACGTC. It is translated as CASSEVDSWDEQYV.

The V and J genes are TRBV27 and TRBJ2-3; D gene unclear. The CDR3 runs to 13 residues. In germline, CDR1 is MNHEY, CDR2 SMNVEV (reference sequence). The V and J ends lost 2 bases and 1 base respectively, with 4 bases between them. The CDR3 DNA reads TGTGCCAGCAGTTTAAGGGGCACAGATACGCAGTATTTT. Translated: CASSLRGTDTQYF.

The chain joins TRBV2 to TRBJ1-6, with TRBD1 matching 7 bases. Germline values: CDR1 SNHLY, CDR2 FYNNEI. CDR3 length: 14 residues. J was trimmed by 10 bases and V by 1 base; bases with no gene match: 4. The CDR3 nucleotides are TGTGCCAGCAGTGAAGAAGGGGGCAGATCACCCCTCCACTTT. Amino acid sequence: CASSEEGGRSPLHF.

This clone was picked up one time. The V and J genes are TRBV27 and TRBJ1-1; D not resolved. The CDR3 runs 14 residues. Germline assignment: CDR1 MNHEY and CDR2 SMNVEV (reference sequence). Trimming stripped 2 bases from V and 1 base from J, with 8 bases between. This CDR3 is CASSLAGTNTEAFF. CDR3 DNA sequence: TGTGCCAGCAGTTTAGCCGGTACGAACACTGAAGCTTTCTTT.

The CDR3 coding sequence is TGTGCCACCAGCAGAGATACGGGACAGGGGTATGGCTACACCTTC. It yields the protein CATSRDTGQGYGYTF. V gene TRBV15 combines with J gene TRBJ1-2; the match to TRBD1 covers 10 bases. Germline-derived CDR1 and CDR2 are LNHNV and YYDKDF (reference sequence). V was pared by 0 bases and J by 5 bases, with 3 bases of the junction left unmatched. CDR3 size: 15 residues. The full variable domain, in which reference TRBV15 and TRBJ1-2 provide the parts outside the CDR3, is DAMVIQNPRYQVTQFGKPVTLSCSQTLNHNVMYWYQQKSSQAPKLLFHYYDKDFNNEADTPDNFQSRRPNTSFCFLDIRSPGLGDTAMYLCATSRDTGQGYGYTFGSGTRLTVV.

For this clone: Other DNA sequences in this specimen translate into the identical CDR3. The CDR3 DNA is TGTGCCACCAGCGGAACAAATCAGCCCCAGCATTTT. Protein: CATSGTNQPQHF. This rearrangement joins TRBV15 to TRBJ1-5, with D hard to call. CDR1 LNHNV and CDR2 YYDKDF come from the germline V gene (reference sequence). V lost 5 bases to trimming and J lost 4 bases, with 6 bases between them. The CDR3 totals 12 residues. Full variable domain (rest looked up from reference TRBV15 and TRBJ1-5): DAMVIQNPRYQVTQFGKPVTLSCSQTLNHNVMYWYQQKSSQAPKLLFHYYDKDFNNEADTPDNFQSRRPNTSFCFLDIRSPGLGDTAMYLCATSGTNQPQHFGDGTRLSIL.

The rearrangement links TRBV30 to TRBJ1-6; D unresolved. The germline V gene encodes CDR1 GTSNPN and CDR2 SVGIG (reference sequence). Trimming pared 0 bases from V and 4 bases from J, leaving 13 bases between. This CDR3 comprises 16 residues. This chain's CDR3 is CAWSVPRVGYNSPLHF. In DNA form, the CDR3 reads TGTGCCTGGAGTGTACCGCGGGTAGGGTATAATTCACCCCTCCACTTT.

This clone is a singleton in its sample. The chain couples TRBV6-1 to TRBJ2-3; a possible D gene is TRBD1 (5 bases). The CDR3 runs 13 residues. Trimming shortened V by 7 bases and J by 0 bases, and 8 bases separated the two germline ends. Germline CDR1 MNHNS, CDR2 SASEGT. CDR3 region: CASIRASTDTQYF. For the CDR3, the DNA is TGTGCCAGCATCAGGGCTAGCACAGATACGCAGTATTTT.

The chain is built from TRBV7-6 and TRBJ2-3; 9 bases are shared with TRBD2. With V trimmed by 5 bases and J by 3 bases, 6 bases remained unmatched. CDR1 and CDR2 (germline): SGHVS, FNYEAQ. The CDR3 sequence is 15 residues long. In DNA form, the CDR3 reads TGTGCCAGCAGCCGAGGCGGGGGGGCAACAGATACGCAGTATTTT. Its protein product is CASSRGGGATDTQYF.

This chain uses TRBV6-5 with TRBJ1-2; D gene ambiguous. This CDR3 spans 13 amino acids. The V and J ends lost 0 bases and 7 bases respectively, with 9 bases between them. In germline, CDR1 is MNHEY, CDR2 SVGAGI. The CDR3 loop is CASSYSRGAGYTF. The CDR3, as DNA: TGTGCCAGCAGTTACTCGCGGGGAGCTGGCTACACCTTC.

Details on this clone: At one boundary the junction diverges from the germline segment, which might be a read error. J is TRBJ1-1 and V is TRBV11-2; D unclear. Looked up from germline, CDR1 is SGHAT and CDR2 is FQNNGV. This CDR3 is 15 amino acids long. The CDR3 nucleotides are TGTGTCAGCAGCACGAGAGGCAGTTCTAACACTGAAGCTTTCTTT. It yields the protein CVSSTRGSSNTEAFF.

This clone was observed a single time. The chain carries TRBV5-1 and TRBJ1-1, with D uncertain. Germline values: CDR1 SGHRS, CDR2 YFSETQ. V was shortened by 3 bases and J by 0 bases, with 9 bases between the two germline ends. This CDR3 contains 14 residues. The CDR3 sequence: CASSSVGVNTEAFF. DNA of the CDR3: TGCGCCAGCAGCTCGGTCGGCGTGAACACTGAAGCTTTCTTT.

This clone is a singleton in its sample. The rearrangement links TRBV28 to TRBJ1-2, with 8 positions matching TRBD1. The germline CDR1 and CDR2 sequences are MDHEN and SYDVKM. Trimming cost V 8 bases and J 2 bases; bases outside gene matches: 4. The CDR3 runs to 13 residues. CDR3 region: CASQGQGNYGYTF. The CDR3 nucleotides read TGTGCCAGCCAAGGACAGGGAAACTATGGCTACACCTTC.

The chain links TRBV19 to TRBJ1-1, with D perhaps matching TRBD1 (6 bases). This CDR3 comprises 13 residues. Germline assignment: CDR1 LNHDA and CDR2 SQIVND (reference sequence). V was trimmed by 8 bases and J by 7 bases, leaving 17 bases between them. The CDR3 loop reads CASRETGNIEAFF. The DNA of the CDR3 is TGTGCCAGTCGCGAAACAGGGAATATTGAAGCTTTCTTT.

The V and J genes are TRBV15 and TRBJ1-2; 11 bases fit TRBD1. CDR1 LNHNV and CDR2 YYDKDF come from the germline V gene (reference sequence). J lost 4 bases, V lost 4 bases, and 5 bases had no gene match. The CDR3 totals 15 residues. The CDR3 spells CATSTGQGASYGYTF. The CDR3 DNA reads TGTGCCACCAGCACCGGACAGGGGGCGAGCTATGGCTACACCTTC. Based on the CDR3 plus reference TRBV15 and TRBJ1-2, the full variable domain is DAMVIQNPRYQVTQFGKPVTLSCSQTLNHNVMYWYQQKSSQAPKLLFHYYDKDFNNEADTPDNFQSRRPNTSFCFLDIRSPGLGDTAMYLCATSTGQGASYGYTFGSGTRLTVV.

The rearrangement links TRBV28 to TRBJ2-4, with a weak D call TRBD1 (5 bases). The germline V and J ends were trimmed by 6 bases and 0 bases, with 15 bases remaining between them. In germline, CDR1 is MDHEN, CDR2 SYDVKM. The CDR3 is 16 amino acids. CDR3 DNA: TGTGCCAGCAGGGCCGCAGGGCGTTTAGCCAAAAACATTCAGTACTTC. Protein: CASRAAGRLAKNIQYF.

V is TRBV2 and J is TRBJ1-2; 7 bases match TRBD1. The germline V gene encodes CDR1 SNHLY and CDR2 FYNNEI. This CDR3 comprises 13 residues. Trimming removed 4 bases from V and 4 bases from J; junction bases left unmatched: 3. Here the CDR3 reads CASSGGTVYGYTF. The CDR3 nucleotides are TGTGCCAGCAGTGGCGGGACAGTCTATGGCTACACCTTC.

The rearrangement joins TRBV7-8 to TRBJ2-7; D is undetermined. Germline assignment: CDR1 SGHVS and CDR2 FQNEAQ. V was cut by 1 base and J by 0 bases, with 10 bases left in between. This CDR3 is built from 15 residues. The CDR3 coding sequence is TGTGCCAGCAGCTTAGAAGGAGTTTCCTCCTACGAGCAGTACGTC. It specifies CASSLEGVSSYEQYV.

The chain uses TRBV6-5 and TRBJ2-7, with D maybe TRBD1 (5 bases). V lost 6 bases to trimming and J lost 4 bases, with 7 bases between them. Germline V gives CDR1 MNHEY, CDR2 SVGAGI. This CDR3 contains 11 residues. CDR3 bases: TGTGCCAGCAGCGACAGTTACGAGCAGTACTTC. It encodes CASSDSYEQYF.

This sequence joins TRBV7-9 and TRBJ1-1; TRBD1 is a possible D gene (5 bases). The CDR3 length is 12 residues. V lost 4 bases to trimming and J lost 11 bases, with 14 bases between them. CDR1 is SEHNR, CDR2 FQNEAQ, per germline (reference sequence). The CDR3 DNA reads TGTGCCAGCAGCTCACCTCTCAGGGCCGCTTTCTTT. Protein product: CASSSPLRAAFF.

The chain links TRBV7-6 to TRBJ2-7; D ambiguous. Trimming shortened V by 3 bases and J by 1 base, and 7 bases separated the two germline ends. The CDR3 runs to 13 residues. Germline-derived CDR1 and CDR2 are SGHVS and FNYEAQ. The CDR3 here is CASSLAESYEQYF. In DNA form, the CDR3 reads TGTGCCAGCAGCTTGGCAGAGTCCTACGAGCAGTACTTC.

The rearrangement joins TRBV4-1 to TRBJ2-6; no clear D gene. The V gene's germline CDR1 is MGHRA and CDR2 YSYEKL. The V and J ends lost 4 bases and 0 bases respectively, with 7 bases between them. The CDR3 covers 15 residues. The CDR3 DNA reads as TGCGCCAGCAGCCGTACAACCTCTGGGGCCAACGTCCTGACTTTC. It specifies CASSRTTSGANVLTF.

V usage is TRBV19 and J usage is TRBJ2-1; TRBD2 agrees at 12 bases. V was clipped by 4 bases and J by 4 bases; unmatched bases: 5. Germline CDR1 and CDR2: LNHDA and SQIVND (reference sequence). The CDR3 consists of 16 residues. In nucleotides, the CDR3 is TGTGCCAGTAGTACCTCGGGACTAGCGGGTTACAATGAGCAGTTCTTC. Protein product: CASSTSGLAGYNEQFF.